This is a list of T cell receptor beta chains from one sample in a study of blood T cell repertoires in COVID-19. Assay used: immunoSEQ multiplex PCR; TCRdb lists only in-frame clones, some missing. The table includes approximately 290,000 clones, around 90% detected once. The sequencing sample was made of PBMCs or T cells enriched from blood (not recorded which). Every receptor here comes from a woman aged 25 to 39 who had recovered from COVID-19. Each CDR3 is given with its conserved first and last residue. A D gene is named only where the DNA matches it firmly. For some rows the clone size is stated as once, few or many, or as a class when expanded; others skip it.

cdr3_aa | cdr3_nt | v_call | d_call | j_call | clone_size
CASSALPRAYGYTF | TGTGCCAGCAGCGCCCTACCCAGGGCCTATGGCTACACCTTC | TRBV6-4 | . | TRBJ1-2 | .
CASTKGADEQYF | TGTGCCAGCACCAAGGGGGCGGACGAGCAGTACTTC | TRBV11-2 | TRBD1 | TRBJ2-7 | .
CASSPQNTEAFF | TGTGCCAGCAGCCCACAGAACACTGAAGCTTTCTTT | TRBV2 | . | TRBJ1-1 | .
CASGQGIHEQYF | TGCGCCAGCGGACAGGGGATTCACGAGCAGTACTTC | TRBV5-1 | TRBD1 | TRBJ2-7 | .
CASSQGLFSEQYF | TGTGCCAGCAGCCAAGGGCTTTTCAGCGAGCAGTACTTC | TRBV4-2 | . | TRBJ2-7 | .
CATSRDARLAGGADTQYF | TGTGCCACCAGCAGAGATGCCCGACTGGCGGGAGGCGCAGATACGCAGTATTTT | TRBV15 | TRBD2 | TRBJ2-3 | .
CASSPRRTPNYGYTF | TGTGCCAGTAGTCCAAGGCGGACTCCTAACTATGGCTACACCTTC | TRBV19 | . | TRBJ1-2 | .
CASRLLGQGAPGELFF | TGTGCCAGCAGGCTCCTCGGACAGGGGGCGCCCGGGGAGCTGTTTTTT | TRBV28 | TRBD1 | TRBJ2-2 | .
CASSRSGESSGANVLTF | TGTGCCAGTAGTCGGTCAGGTGAGAGCTCTGGGGCCAACGTCCTGACTTTC | TRBV19 | . | TRBJ2-6 | .
CASSSTGSGPFEQYF | TGTGCCAGCAGCTCGACGGGGAGCGGACCTTTCGAGCAGTACTTC | TRBV7-8 | . | TRBJ2-7 | .
CSVGPGTSGNEQFF | TGCAGCGTTGGGCCCGGGACTAGCGGGAATGAGCAGTTCTTC | TRBV29-1 | TRBD2 | TRBJ2-1 | .
CASIPGLAGAKWVNEQFF | TGTGCCAGCATTCCGGGACTAGCGGGAGCTAAATGGGTTAATGAGCAGTTCTTC | TRBV28 | TRBD2 | TRBJ2-1 | .
CAISGGGTNTIYF | TGTGCCATCAGTGGGGGGGGAACAAACACCATATATTTT | TRBV10-3 | . | TRBJ1-3 | .
CASSLIQTGELFF | TGTGCCAGCAGCTTAATTCAAACCGGGGAGCTGTTTTTT | TRBV7-8 | . | TRBJ2-2 | .
CASEDRISYEQYF | TGTGCCAGCGAGGACAGAATCTCCTACGAGCAGTACTTC | TRBV28 | . | TRBJ2-7 | .
CASTTGGLNTEAFF | TGTGCCAGCACCACAGGGGGCCTCAACACTGAAGCTTTCTTT | TRBV28 | TRBD1 | TRBJ1-1 | .
CSASLSTAGTDTQYF | TGCAGTGCTAGTCTGAGTACTGCGGGCACAGATACGCAGTATTTT | TRBV20-1 | . | TRBJ2-3 | .
CASSLEGQNEQFF | TGTGCCAGCAGCTTGGAAGGACAGAATGAGCAGTTCTTC | TRBV5-4 | . | TRBJ2-1 | .
CASNKNTEAFF | TGTGCCAGCAACAAGAACACTGAAGCTTTCTTT | TRBV2 | . | TRBJ1-1 | .
CASSHSRAGDEQFF | TGTGCCAGTAGTCACTCTAGAGCGGGGGATGAGCAGTTCTTC | TRBV19 | TRBD2 | TRBJ2-1 | .
CASSSKRGDTGELFF | TGTGCCAGCAGCTCTAAACGGGGGGACACCGGGGAGCTGTTTTTT | TRBV5-4 | TRBD2 | TRBJ2-2 | .
CASSAQSGGRAKETQYF | TGTGCCAGCAGTGCCCAGAGTGGCGGGAGGGCGAAAGAGACCCAGTACTTC | TRBV28 | TRBD2 | TRBJ2-5 | .
CASSQEIRFNTEAFF | TGTGCCAGCAGCCAAGAAATCCGTTTTAACACTGAAGCTTTCTTT | TRBV14 | . | TRBJ1-1 | few
CASKGQENEKLFF | TGTGCCAGCAAAGGACAGGAGAATGAAAAACTGTTTTTT | TRBV19 | TRBD1 | TRBJ1-4 | few
CASSARPQGAGISGYTF | TGTGCCAGCAGCGCTAGACCACAGGGGGCCGGGATAAGTGGCTACACCTTC | TRBV9 | TRBD1 | TRBJ1-2 | .
CASSYRETTDTQYF | TGTGCCAGCAGTTACAGGGAGACTACAGATACGCAGTATTTT | TRBV6-5 | . | TRBJ2-3 | .
CSASGAGGGRDTQYF | TGCAGTGCTAGTGGCGCGGGGGGAGGGAGAGATACGCAGTATTTT | TRBV20-1 | TRBD2 | TRBJ2-3 | .
CASSLSGGEQYF | TGTGCCAGCAGCTTATCCGGGGGCGAGCAGTACTTC | TRBV7-9 | . | TRBJ2-7 | .
CAWNIDRQETQYF | TGTGCCTGGAATATCGACAGGCAAGAGACCCAGTACTTC | TRBV30 | . | TRBJ2-5 | .
CASSQERGREKLFF | TGTGCCAGCAGCCAAGAAAGGGGCCGGGAAAAACTGTTTTTT | TRBV3-1/TRBV3-2 | . | TRBJ1-4 | .